This T cell receptor beta chain originates from a study of T cells in Graves' hyperthyroidism and ophthalmopathy. This clonotype was counted a few times. There were TCR beta CDR3 regions amplified from RNA transcripts. HTBI primers were employed in a first-round RT-PCR of the TCR CDR3. One entry per CDR3 protein, called by TCRdb with MiXCR from the multiplex PCR reads. Here the sample spans 650,000 to 700,000 distinct CDR3 sequences, around 16% being singletons. V was clipped by 4 bases and J by 2 bases; unmatched bases: 5. The CDR3 is 15 residues long. Germline V gene sequence: CDR1 MGHRA, CDR2 YSYEKL.

The genes are TRBV4-1 and TRBJ1-1, with 9 bases fitting TRBD1. The sample taken for sequencing was blood. The sequence was obtained from a man aged 50 to 59 with Graves' hyperthyroidism. CDR3 DNA sequence: TGCGCCAGCAGCCGATCACAGGGGGCAAACACTGAAGCTTTCTTT. This gives the protein CASSRSQGANTEAFF.